This T cell receptor (beta chain) is from a study of T-cell reconstitution after alpha-beta-depleted transplantation in children. Study findings and constraints: One year post-transplant, T-cell counts and diversity were largely derived from T cells produced anew. Expanded graft clones numbering several hundred reportedly gave rise to alpha-beta T cells about two months after transplant.

Between the trimmed V and J ends, which lost 5 bases and 1 base, there was a span of 5 bases. The CDR3 has 11 amino acids. CDR1 SQVTM and CDR2 ANQGSEA come from the germline V gene. Only a few counts were recorded for this clonotype. The target antigen is unknown. Preparation of the TCRbeta library was carried out with unique molecular identifiers. One entry per CDR3 protein, called by TCRdb with MiXCR from the PCR reads. The data show about 980,000 distinct CDR3 sequences, with less than 30% seen just once and under 30% held by the top ten. This receptor was obtained from a boy under two years old who had a stem cell transplant for SCID, so the T cells may come from the graft donor. The chain is built from TRBV29-1 and TRBJ1-1; D remains unclear. This material consisted of PBMCs, mostly from graft donor cells, taken 360 days after TCRalphabeta/CD19-depleted stem cell transplant. The CDR3 protein is CSVSENTEAFF. Here the CDR3 DNA reads TGCAGCGTTTCAGAGAACACTGAAGCTTTCTTT.